This TCR beta chain was captured in a study of cytomegalovirus exposure and HLA in healthy donors. Study-level points and caveats: In a later analysis, a missense DCLRE1C variant was linked to TCR beta V- and J-gene trimming. The classifier reportedly diagnosed cytomegalovirus status with high specificity and sensitivity. The study listed roughly 150 cytomegalovirus-associated TCR beta chains.

In the PCR, 60 Vbeta and 13 Jbeta primers were used. Produced via immunoSEQ multiplex PCR; TCRdb's table is partial and in-frame only. The sample includes 110,000 or so clones, about 80% of them seen just once. Remarks on this clone: Its matching antigen is unknown.

The sequenced sample was PBMCs. The clonotype comes from a woman younger than 30 in good health and CMV-seronegative.

This chain's CDR3 is CASSLTGQGTEAFF. CDR3 DNA: TGTGCCAGCAGCTTAACGGGACAGGGGACTGAAGCTTTCTTT. The chain uses TRBV7-2 and TRBJ1-1, with 10 bases lining up with TRBD1. The CDR3 runs to 14 residues. Germline values: CDR1 SGHTA, CDR2 FQGNSA. Trimming at V came to 2 bases and at J to 5 bases, leaving 2 bases not matched to a gene.